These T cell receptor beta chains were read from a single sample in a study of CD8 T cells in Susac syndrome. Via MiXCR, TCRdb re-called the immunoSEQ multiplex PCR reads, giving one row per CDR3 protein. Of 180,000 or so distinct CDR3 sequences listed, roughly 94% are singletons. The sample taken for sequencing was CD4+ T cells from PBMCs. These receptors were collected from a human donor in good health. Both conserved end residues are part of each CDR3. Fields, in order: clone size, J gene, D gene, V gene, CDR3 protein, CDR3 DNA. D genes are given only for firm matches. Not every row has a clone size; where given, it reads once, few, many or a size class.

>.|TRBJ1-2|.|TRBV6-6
CASSYSPTNYGYTF
TGTGCCAGCAGTTACTCTCCTACTAACTATGGCTACACCTTC
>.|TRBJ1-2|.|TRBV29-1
CSVEDTVGSVSLGYTF
TGCAGCGTTGAAGACACAGTGGGTTCGGTCTCCCTGGGCTACACCTTC
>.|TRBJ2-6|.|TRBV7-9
CASSPLAGANVLTF
TGTGCCAGCAGCCCCTTGGCTGGGGCCAACGTCCTGACTTTC
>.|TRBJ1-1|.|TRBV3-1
CASSQDGGNTEAFF
TGTGCCAGCAGCCAAGATGGGGGGAACACTGAAGCTTTCTTT
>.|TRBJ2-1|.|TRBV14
CASSPRTDSYNEQFF
TGTGCCAGCAGCCCTAGGACAGACTCCTACAATGAGCAGTTCTTC
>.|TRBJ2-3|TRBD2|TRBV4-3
CASSQAGTSGDTQYF
TGCGCCAGCAGCCAGGCCGGGACTAGCGGGGATACGCAGTATTTT
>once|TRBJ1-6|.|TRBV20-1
CSARDGAGNSPLHF
TGCAGTGCTAGAGATGGGGCGGGTAATTCACCCCTCCACTTT
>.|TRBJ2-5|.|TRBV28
CASSLSQVETQYF
TGTGCCAGCAGTTTAAGTCAGGTTGAGACCCAGTACTTC
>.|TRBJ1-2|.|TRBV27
CASSLSWDGSGYTF
TGTGCCAGCAGTTTATCCTGGGACGGCAGCGGCTACACCTTC
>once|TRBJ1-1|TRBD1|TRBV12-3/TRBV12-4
CASTQTGGHTEAFF
TGTGCCAGCACCCAGACAGGGGGTCACACTGAAGCTTTCTTT
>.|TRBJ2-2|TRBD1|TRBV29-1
CSVLDRANTGELFF
TGCAGCGTTTTGGACAGGGCGAACACCGGGGAGCTGTTTTTT
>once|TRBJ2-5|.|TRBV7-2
CASSRPSATQYF
TGTGCCAGCAGCCGACCAAGTGCGACCCAGTACTTC
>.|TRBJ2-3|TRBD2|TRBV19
CASSPRLAGGTQYF
TGTGCCAGTAGCCCCCGACTAGCGGGTGGTACGCAGTATTTT
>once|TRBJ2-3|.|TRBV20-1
CSARSGADTQYF
TGCAGTGCTAGATCTGGAGCAGATACGCAGTATTTT
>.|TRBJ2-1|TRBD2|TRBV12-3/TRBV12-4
CASNVGGSYNEQFF
TGTGCCAGCAACGTCGGGGGGTCCTACAATGAGCAGTTCTTC
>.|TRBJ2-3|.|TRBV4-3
CASAINLAADTQYF
TGCGCCAGCGCGATCAATTTAGCGGCAGATACGCAGTATTTT